The entry that follows covers one T cell receptor (beta chain) sequence. What it binds is unknown. TCRdb's copy holds only in-frame clones and misses some; the assay was immunoSEQ multiplex PCR. The sample shows about 2.3 million clones, roughly 93% of them seen only once. This record comes from a study of shared clonotypes between healthy human individuals. Study-level information: The donors, two women and a few men, were aged 18 to 49. Each donor contributed plates that comprised three CD4 naive, three CD4 memory, two CD8 naive and one CD8 memory. The study's findings and limits: Enrolling few donors narrowed the genetic and exposure-history diversity that was represented. Naive CD4 clonotypes were shared across several donors at approximately 5.3%.

From germline, CDR1 is SGHDT and CDR2 YYEEEE. Trimming removed 2 bases from V and 2 bases from J, with 14 bases in between. CDR3 length: 15 residues. The specimen was naive CD4+ T cells from PBMCs. Subset meaning: CD45RA+ positively selected. The sequence came from a man between 18 and 29 years old in good health. Some clones in this sample may be carry-over from other donors' samples. The chain joins TRBV5-6 to TRBJ2-7, with D perhaps assigned TRBD1 or TRBD2 (5 bases each). This chain's CDR3 is CASSLIGDAPYEQYF. In nucleotides, the CDR3 is TGTGCCAGCAGCTTAATAGGGGACGCCCCCTACGAGCAGTACTTC.